The 2 T cell receptor beta chains reported below all come from one sample, sequenced in a study of identical twins. TCRdb reprocessed the 5' RACE reads with MiXCR, giving one entry per CDR3 protein. This table has 400,000 to 500,000 distinct CDR3 sequences, approximately 15% appearing once. These data were likewise used in another study, on yellow fever vaccine responses in identical twins.

The sequenced sample was CD4+ T cells sorted from blood. The receptor source for this set is a woman aged 18-29 years in good health.

This clonotype was counted a few times. The chain employs TRBV7-9 and TRBJ2-5; TRBD1 matches at 11 bases. Germline CDR1 and CDR2: SEHNR and FQNEAQ (reference sequence). The CDR3 length is 17 residues. V gave up 3 bases and J gave up 2 bases; unmatched junction bases: 8. The CDR3 DNA reads TGTGCCAGCAGCTTCTGGACAGGGGGCGGATGGCAAGAGACCCAGTACTTC. It codes for CASSFWTGGGWQETQYF.

Many counts were recorded for this clonotype. The V gene is TRBV29-1, the J gene TRBJ2-3; weak D call: TRBD2 (5 bases). V lost 4 bases and J 1 base, leaving 6 bases between the germline ends. Germline CDR1 and CDR2: SQVTM and ANQGSEA. The CDR3 has 12 amino acids. The CDR3 bases are TGCAGCGTTGTGCGGGGCACAGATACGCAGTATTTT. It encodes CSVVRGTDTQYF.